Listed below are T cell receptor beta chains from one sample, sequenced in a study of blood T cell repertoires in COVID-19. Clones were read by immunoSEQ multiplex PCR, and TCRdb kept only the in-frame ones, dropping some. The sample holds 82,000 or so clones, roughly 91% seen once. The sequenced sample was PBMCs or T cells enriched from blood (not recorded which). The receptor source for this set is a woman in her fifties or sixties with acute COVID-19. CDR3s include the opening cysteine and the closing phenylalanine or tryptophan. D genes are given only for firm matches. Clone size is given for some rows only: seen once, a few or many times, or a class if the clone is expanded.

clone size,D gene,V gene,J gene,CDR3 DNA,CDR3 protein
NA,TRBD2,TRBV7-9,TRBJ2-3,TGTGCCAGCAGCCAGTTGCGGGAGGATGGAACAGATACGCAGTATTTT,CASSQLREDGTDTQYF
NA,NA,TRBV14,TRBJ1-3,TGTGCCAGCAGCAGTTTTAGCTCTGGAAACACCATATATTTT,CASSSFSSGNTIYF
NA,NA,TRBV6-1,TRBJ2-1,TGTGCCAGCAGTGACACCCGAGGCGGTTACAATGAGCAGTTCTTC,CASSDTRGGYNEQFF
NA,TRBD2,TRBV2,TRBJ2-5,TGTGCCAGCCTTCTAGCGGGAGAGACCCAGTACTTC,CASLLAGETQYF
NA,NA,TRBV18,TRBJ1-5,TGTGCCAGCTCCTCAAACGGGGGGCTCAATCAGCCCCAGCATTTT,CASSSNGGLNQPQHF
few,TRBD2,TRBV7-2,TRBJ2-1,TGTGCCAGCAGCTTAACTAGCGCTAGCTCCTACAATGAGCAGTTCTTC,CASSLTSASSYNEQFF
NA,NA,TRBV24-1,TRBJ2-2,TGTGCCACCAGTGACTACCTGGACTCCGGGGAGCTGTTTTTT,CATSDYLDSGELFF
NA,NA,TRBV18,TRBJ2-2,TGTGCCAGCTCACCAGAGCACACCGGGGAGCTGTTTTTT,CASSPEHTGELFF
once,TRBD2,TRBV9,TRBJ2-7,TGTGCCAGCAGCGTAGGGCCCCTGGGGGCGGGAGGGCCGTTCTACGAGCAGTACTTC,CASSVGPLGAGGPFYEQYF
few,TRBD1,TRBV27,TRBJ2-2,TGTGCCAGCAGACCCACACAGGGGTACACCGGGGAGCTGTTTTTT,CASRPTQGYTGELFF
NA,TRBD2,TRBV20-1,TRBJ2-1,TGCAGTGCTAGTAGTACTAGCGGGAGGGTAGGCTACAATGAGCAGTTCTTC,CSASSTSGRVGYNEQFF
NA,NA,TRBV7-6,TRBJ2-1,TGTGCCAGCAGCGTCGATGGTAGCTCCTACAATGAGCAGTTCTTC,CASSVDGSSYNEQFF
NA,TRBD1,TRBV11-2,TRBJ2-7,TGTGCCAGCAGCTTAGTTGGGACAGTCCTTATCTACGAGCAGTACTTC,CASSLVGTVLIYEQYF
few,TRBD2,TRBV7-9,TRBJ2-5,TGTGCCAGCAGTTCATCTAGCGGCCCAGAGACCCAGTACTTC,CASSSSSGPETQYF
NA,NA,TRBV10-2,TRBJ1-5,TGCGCCAGCAGTGTTGAAGGGGCTGGCAATCAGCCCCAGCATTTT,CASSVEGAGNQPQHF
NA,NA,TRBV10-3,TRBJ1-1,TGTGCCATCAGTGAGTCGCAGGCGAACACTGAAGCTTTCTTT,CAISESQANTEAFF
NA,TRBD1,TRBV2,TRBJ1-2,TGTGCCAGCGGGACAGGGGGCCTCTATGGCTACACCTTC,CASGTGGLYGYTF
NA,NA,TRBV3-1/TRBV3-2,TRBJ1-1,TGTGCCAGCAGAACGAACAGGGATCGGCACACTGAAGCTTTCTTT,CASRTNRDRHTEAFF
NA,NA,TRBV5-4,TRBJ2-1,TGTGCCAGCAGCTTGGATCGAGGGGAGCAGTTCTTC,CASSLDRGEQFF
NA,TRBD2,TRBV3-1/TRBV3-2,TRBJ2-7,TGTGCCAGCAGCCAAGGACTAGCGGGAGACTACGAGCAGTACTTC,CASSQGLAGDYEQYF
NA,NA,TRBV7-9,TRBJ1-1,TGTGCCAGCAGCTTTAACCGGGAATACATGAACACTGAAGCTTTCTTT,CASSFNREYMNTEAFF
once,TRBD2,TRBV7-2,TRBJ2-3,TGTGCCAGCAGCCAGAGCCTAGCGGGGGCGGGCACAGATACGCAGTATTTT,CASSQSLAGAGTDTQYF
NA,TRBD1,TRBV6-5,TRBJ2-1,TGTGCCAGCAGTTGGGCAGGGGGTTACAATGAGCAGTTCTTC,CASSWAGGYNEQFF
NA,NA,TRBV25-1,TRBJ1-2,TGTGCCAGCAGGAGCCCGGGACAAGGTGACTATGGCTACACCTTC,CASRSPGQGDYGYTF
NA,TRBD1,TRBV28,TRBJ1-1,TGTGCCAGCAGTTTAGGGACAGGAGTTGAAGCTTTCTTT,CASSLGTGVEAFF
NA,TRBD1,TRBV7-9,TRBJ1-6,TGTGCCAGCAGCTCGACAGGGCTCTCACCCCTCCACTTT,CASSSTGLSPLHF
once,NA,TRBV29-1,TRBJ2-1,TGCAGCGCCGAAACACTCCGGGGGGCCGGCTACAATGAGCAGTTCTTC,CSAETLRGAGYNEQFF
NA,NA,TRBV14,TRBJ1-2,TGTGCCAGCAGCCATCGCGACCGGGACACTCGGGGAGGCTACACCTTC,CASSHRDRDTRGGYTF
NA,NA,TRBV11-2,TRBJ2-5,TGTGCCAGCAGCTTAGCCGAGTACCAAGAGACCCAGTACTTC,CASSLAEYQETQYF
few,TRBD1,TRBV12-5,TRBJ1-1,TGTGCTAGTGGTTTGAAGGTGGGACAGGGGGCGAACACTGAAGCTTTCTTT,CASGLKVGQGANTEAFF
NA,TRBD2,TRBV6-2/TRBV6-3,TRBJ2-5,TGTGCCAGCAGCCGGAGCGGGGGGGAGACCCAGTACTTC,CASSRSGGETQYF
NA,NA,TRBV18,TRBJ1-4,TGTGCCAGCTCACCGGCCGGGCAGGGGGAAAAACTGTTTTTT,CASSPAGQGEKLFF